This T cell receptor (beta chain) came from a study of cytomegalovirus exposure and HLA in healthy donors. The V end lost 3 bases, the J end lost 4 bases, and 10 bases lay between the germline ends. The length of the CDR3 is 14 residues. Germline V gives CDR1 MNHEY, CDR2 SMNVEV (reference sequence). The table came from immunoSEQ multiplex PCR; TCRdb's copy has only in-frame clones and leaves some out. The sample consists of 66,000 or so clones, nearly 98% of them appearing once. The sequenced material came from PBMCs. This TCR derives from a young woman in good health and CMV-seropositive. This rearrangement joins TRBV27 to TRBJ1-5, with D tentatively TRBD1 (5 bases). The CDR3 sequence is CASSLAGWNQPQHF. The CDR3, as DNA: TGTGCCAGCAGTTTGGCAGGGTGGAATCAGCCCCAGCATTTT.